These 20 T cell receptor beta chains came from one sample sequenced in a study of cytomegalovirus exposure and HLA in healthy donors (dated by TCRdb to about 2017). Receptor libraries were prepared by the immunoSEQ multiplex PCR assay. For the multiplex PCR, a mixture combining 60 forward primers for TCR Vbeta segments and 13 reverse primers for TCR Jbeta segments was used. The clones in this table, taken by TCRdb from immuneACCESS, are in-frame only. Not every clone is retained; where verified, under half of the shortfall comes from an unresolved V gene, and the cause of the rest is unknown. The sample records roughly 140,000 clones, 78% of which are singletons. Together, the top ten hold less than 7.5% of the sample. The source material was PBMCs. The source is a woman in her thirties or forties in good health and CMV-seropositive.

The chain links TRBV28 to TRBJ2-5; D ambiguous. The CDR3 extends over 14 amino acids. Trimming stripped 7 bases from V and 7 bases from J, with 19 bases between. CDR1 is MDHEN, CDR2 SYDVKM, per germline. The chain's CDR3 is CASNRNGPPGTQYF. CDR3 in DNA: TGTGCCAGCAATCGAAACGGCCCGCCGGGGACCCAGTACTTC.

This clone was seen only a few times. As DNA, the CDR3 is TGTGCCAGCAGTGAGGGGACTAGCGGCTCCTACGAGCAGTACTTC. This gives the protein CASSEGTSGSYEQYF. V is TRBV6-1 and J is TRBJ2-7; 11 nucleotides align to TRBD2. J lost 0 bases, V lost 3 bases, and 1 base had no gene match. This CDR3 spans 15 amino acids. The germline V gene encodes CDR1 MNHNS and CDR2 SASEGT.

This clone was observed a single time. V usage is TRBV4-2 and J usage is TRBJ2-1; possible D gene TRBD2, 6 bases. V was shortened by 3 bases and J by 9 bases, with 15 bases between the two germline ends. This CDR3 region has 14 residues. Germline CDR1 LGHNA, CDR2 YNFKEQ. CDR3 region: CASSQAVRRGEQFF. CDR3 DNA: TGTGCCAGCAGCCAGGCCGTAAGGCGGGGTGAGCAGTTCTTC.

This sequence joins TRBV6-5 and TRBJ2-2; 7 bases line up with TRBD1. CDR3 length: 15 residues. Unmatched junction bases numbered 4, after V lost 2 bases and J lost 4 bases. Germline CDR1 is MNHEY and CDR2 is SVGAGI. CDR3 bases: TGTGCCAGCAGTTACCACGGACAGGTCACCGGGGAGCTGTTTTTT. This sequence encodes CASSYHGQVTGELFF.

The J gene is TRBJ2-7, the V gene TRBV15; 9 bases map to TRBD1. Germline V CDR1 and CDR2: LNHNV, YYDKDF (reference sequence). This CDR3 contains 15 residues. J lost 2 bases, V lost 0 bases, and 2 bases had no gene match. CDR3 region: CATSRDWTGAYEQYF. CDR3 DNA sequence: TGTGCCACCAGCAGAGATTGGACAGGGGCCTACGAGCAGTACTTC.

V and J are TRBV6-6 and TRBJ2-2; 7 bases are a match to TRBD2. The V segment lost 2 bases and the J segment 7 bases; nucleotides outside the gene matches: 1. Germline values: CDR1 MNHNY, CDR2 SVGAGI (reference sequence). The CDR3 is made up of 13 amino acids. The CDR3 nucleotides are TGTGCCAGCAGTTACCCGGGAGGCGGGGAGCTGTTTTTT. Residues: CASSYPGGGELFF.

The gene calls are TRBV5-1 and TRBJ2-1, with 8 bases identical to TRBD2. There are 13 residues in the CDR3. J lost 5 bases, V lost 7 bases, and 5 bases had no gene match. Germline lookup yields CDR1 SGHRS and CDR2 YFSETQ. The CDR3 spells CASRLATNNEQFF. CDR3 in DNA: TGCGCCAGCCGACTAGCGACGAACAATGAGCAGTTCTTC.

The CDR3 bases are TGTGCCAGCAGGCTAGCGGGAGGCTCCTACGAGCAGTACTTC. Residues: CASRLAGGSYEQYF. This rearrangement joins TRBV28 to TRBJ2-5, with 11 bases aligning to TRBD2. Gene TRBJ2-7 matches the end of the DNA better, so the J call may be wrong. The CDR3 is 14 residues long. The V gene's germline CDR1 is MDHEN and CDR2 SYDVKM.

J is TRBJ1-2 and V is TRBV10-3, with D uncertain. Germline assignment: CDR1 ENHRY and CDR2 SYGVKD. The V gene lost 5 bases and the J gene lost 4 bases, with 20 bases spanning the gap. This CDR3 has 16 amino acids. The CDR3 region is CAISTTGRERSYGYTF. CDR3 in DNA: TGTGCCATCAGTACGACCGGACGGGAAAGGAGCTATGGCTACACCTTC.

The chain links TRBV29-1 to TRBJ2-1, with D perhaps TRBD2 (5 bases). The length of the CDR3 is 13 residues. Germline loops: CDR1 SQVTM, CDR2 ANQGSEA. Trimming removed 5 bases from V and 1 base from J, with 9 bases in between. As DNA, the CDR3 is TGCAGCGTTACGGAGGTATCCTACAATGAGCAGTTCTTC. It is translated as CSVTEVSYNEQFF.

V and J are TRBV2 and TRBJ2-7, with TRBD2 matching 13 bases. V shed 8 bases and J 7 bases; nucleotides not matched to a gene: 8. The CDR3 has 14 amino acids. Germline CDR1 reads SNHLY; CDR2 reads FYNNEI. CDR3 sequence: CASGGTSGTPEQYF. The DNA for the CDR3 is TGTGCCAGCGGTGGGACTAGCGGGACCCCGGAGCAGTACTTC. The variable domain in full, completed from reference TRBV2 and TRBJ2-7, reads EPEVTQTPSHQVTQMGQEVILRCVPISNHLYFYWYRQILGQKVEFLVSFYNNEISEKSEIFDDQFSVERPDGSNFTLKIRSTKLEDSAMYFCASGGTSGTPEQYFGPGTRLTVT.

The gene calls are TRBV7-8 and TRBJ2-1; D not certain. Germline lookup yields CDR1 SGHVS and CDR2 FQNEAQ. Trimming stripped 4 bases from V and 3 bases from J, with 13 bases between. This CDR3 contains 15 residues. CDR3 loop: CASSYLEINYNEQFF. CDR3 sequence (DNA): TGTGCCAGCAGCTATCTGGAGATCAACTACAATGAGCAGTTCTTC.

J is TRBJ1-1 and V is TRBV19; D uncertain. The CDR3 runs to 13 residues. Germline-derived CDR1 and CDR2 are LNHDA and SQIVND (reference sequence). Trimming stripped 2 bases from V and 4 bases from J, with 8 bases between. CDR3 residues: CASSIRPGTEAFF. The CDR3 DNA reads TGTGCCAGTAGTATACGTCCGGGCACTGAAGCTTTCTTT. Complete variable domain (other parts from reference TRBV19 and TRBJ1-1): DGGITQSPKYLFRKEGQNVTLSCEQNLNHDAMYWYRQDPGQGLRLIYYSQIVNDFQKGDIAEGYSVSREKKESFPLTVTSAQKNPTAFYLCASSIRPGTEAFFGQGTRLTVV.

The chain carries TRBV11-3 and TRBJ2-7; D not certain. The V end was cut by 5 bases, the J end by 4 bases, with 18 bases between. Germline V CDR1 and CDR2: SGHNT, YENEEA. The CDR3 runs to 15 residues. CDR3 sequence (DNA): TGTGCCAGCAGCGTTCGTGGCCTCAGTCAGTACGAGCAGTACTTC. Amino acid sequence: CASSVRGLSQYEQYF.

The chain recombines TRBV5-6 with TRBJ2-5; D is perhaps TRBD1 (6 bases). The CDR3 is 14 amino acids. Germline V gene lookup returns CDR1 SGHDT and CDR2 YYEEEE. V lost 4 bases, J lost 2 bases, and 12 bases lay in between. The CDR3 loop reads CASSPGQLQETQYF. The CDR3, as DNA: TGTGCCAGCAGCCCTGGACAGCTTCAAGAGACCCAGTACTTC.

This clone is a singleton in its sample. V is TRBV7-6 and J is TRBJ2-3, with 10 nucleotides matching TRBD1. The germline gives CDR1 SGHVS, CDR2 FNYEAQ. V lost 4 bases and J lost 7; bases outside the gene matches: 2. This CDR3 spans 13 amino acids. The CDR3 nucleotides are TGTGCCAGCAGCTGGGGACAGGGGAATACGCAGTATTTT. Residues: CASSWGQGNTQYF.

The chain couples TRBV4-1 to TRBJ2-7; a possible D gene is TRBD1 (6 bases). Per the germline V gene, CDR1 is MGHRA and CDR2 is YSYEKL. The length of the CDR3 is 16 residues. Trimming left V 1 base short and J 3 bases short, with 16 bases between. In nucleotides, the CDR3 is TGCGCCAGCAGCCAAGTGAGACCGGGACATGACTACGAGCAGTACTTC. Residues: CASSQVRPGHDYEQYF.

V usage is TRBV28 and J usage is TRBJ2-3, with TRBD1 matching 7 bases. V lost 3 bases and J lost 6; bases outside the gene matches: 6. The germline CDR1 and CDR2 sequences are MDHEN and SYDVKM. The CDR3 is 14 residues long. The CDR3 sequence: CASSLAGGRDTQYF. The CDR3 nucleotides are TGTGCCAGCAGTTTGGCAGGGGGTAGGGATACGCAGTATTTT.

The chain couples TRBV19 to TRBJ2-1; D remains unclear. CDR3 length equals 15 residues. CDR1 and CDR2 from the germline V gene are LNHDA and SQIVND (reference sequence). Trimming took 1 base from V and 4 from J, leaving 11 bases between them. DNA for the CDR3: TGTGCCAGTAGTATAGCCCTAGACTTATACAATGAGCAGTTCTTC. It codes for CASSIALDLYNEQFF.

This chain connects TRBV7-2 to TRBJ1-1, with a possible D match to TRBD1 (6 bases). V was clipped by 5 bases and J by 3 bases, with 10 bases between them. CDR1 is SGHTA and CDR2 is FQGNSA in the germline V gene. The CDR3 totals 13 residues. The CDR3 loop is CASSGGQYTEAFF. Here the CDR3 DNA reads TGTGCCAGCAGCGGAGGACAGTACACTGAAGCTTTCTTT. Looking up the rest from reference TRBV7-2 and TRBJ1-1 gives the full variable domain: GAGVSQSPSNKVTEKGKDVELRCDPISGHTALYWYRQSLGQGLEFLIYFQGNSAPDKSGLPSDRFSAERTGGSVSTLTIQRTQQEDSAVYLCASSGGQYTEAFFGQGTRLTVV.